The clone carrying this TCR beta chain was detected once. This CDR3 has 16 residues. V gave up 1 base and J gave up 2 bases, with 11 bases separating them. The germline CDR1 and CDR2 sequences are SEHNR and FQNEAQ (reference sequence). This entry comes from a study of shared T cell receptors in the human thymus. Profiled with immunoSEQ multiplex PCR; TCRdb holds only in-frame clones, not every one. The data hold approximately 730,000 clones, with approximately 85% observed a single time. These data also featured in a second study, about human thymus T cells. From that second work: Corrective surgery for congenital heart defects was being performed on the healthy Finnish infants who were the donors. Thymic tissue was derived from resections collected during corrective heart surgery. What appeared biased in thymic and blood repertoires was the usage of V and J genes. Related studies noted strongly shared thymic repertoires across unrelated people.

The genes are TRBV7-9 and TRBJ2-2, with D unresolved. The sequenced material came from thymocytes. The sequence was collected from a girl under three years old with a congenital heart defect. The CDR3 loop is CASSLVPGGNTGELFF. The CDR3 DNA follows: TGTGCCAGCAGCTTAGTGCCAGGTGGAAACACCGGGGAGCTGTTTTTT.